Sequencing of this T cell receptor (beta chain) was carried out in a study of blood T cell repertoires in COVID-19. This table comes from immunoSEQ multiplex PCR, and its TCRdb copy is limited to in-frame clones, with some not included. The sample lists 250,000 to 300,000 clones; more than 70% were seen once. The specimen sequenced was peripheral blood. The TCR originated in a young woman with COVID-19, enrolled during active disease.

The CDR3 nucleotides are TGTGCCAGCCACGTGGCGGGCAGGTACTATGGCTACACCTTC. Residues: CASHVAGRYYGYTF. The rearrangement uses TRBV5-5 and TRBJ1-2; no firm D call. The V and J ends lost 7 bases and 3 bases respectively, with 16 bases between them. Looked up from germline, CDR1 is SGHKS and CDR2 is YYEKEE (reference sequence). The CDR3 is 14 residues long. Together with reference TRBV5-5 and TRBJ1-2, the CDR3 gives the full variable domain: DAGVTQSPTHLIKTRGQQVTLRCSPISGHKSVSWYQQVLGQGPQFIFQYYEKEERGRGNFPDRFSARQFPNYSSELNVNALLLGDSALYLCASHVAGRYYGYTFGSGTRLTVV.